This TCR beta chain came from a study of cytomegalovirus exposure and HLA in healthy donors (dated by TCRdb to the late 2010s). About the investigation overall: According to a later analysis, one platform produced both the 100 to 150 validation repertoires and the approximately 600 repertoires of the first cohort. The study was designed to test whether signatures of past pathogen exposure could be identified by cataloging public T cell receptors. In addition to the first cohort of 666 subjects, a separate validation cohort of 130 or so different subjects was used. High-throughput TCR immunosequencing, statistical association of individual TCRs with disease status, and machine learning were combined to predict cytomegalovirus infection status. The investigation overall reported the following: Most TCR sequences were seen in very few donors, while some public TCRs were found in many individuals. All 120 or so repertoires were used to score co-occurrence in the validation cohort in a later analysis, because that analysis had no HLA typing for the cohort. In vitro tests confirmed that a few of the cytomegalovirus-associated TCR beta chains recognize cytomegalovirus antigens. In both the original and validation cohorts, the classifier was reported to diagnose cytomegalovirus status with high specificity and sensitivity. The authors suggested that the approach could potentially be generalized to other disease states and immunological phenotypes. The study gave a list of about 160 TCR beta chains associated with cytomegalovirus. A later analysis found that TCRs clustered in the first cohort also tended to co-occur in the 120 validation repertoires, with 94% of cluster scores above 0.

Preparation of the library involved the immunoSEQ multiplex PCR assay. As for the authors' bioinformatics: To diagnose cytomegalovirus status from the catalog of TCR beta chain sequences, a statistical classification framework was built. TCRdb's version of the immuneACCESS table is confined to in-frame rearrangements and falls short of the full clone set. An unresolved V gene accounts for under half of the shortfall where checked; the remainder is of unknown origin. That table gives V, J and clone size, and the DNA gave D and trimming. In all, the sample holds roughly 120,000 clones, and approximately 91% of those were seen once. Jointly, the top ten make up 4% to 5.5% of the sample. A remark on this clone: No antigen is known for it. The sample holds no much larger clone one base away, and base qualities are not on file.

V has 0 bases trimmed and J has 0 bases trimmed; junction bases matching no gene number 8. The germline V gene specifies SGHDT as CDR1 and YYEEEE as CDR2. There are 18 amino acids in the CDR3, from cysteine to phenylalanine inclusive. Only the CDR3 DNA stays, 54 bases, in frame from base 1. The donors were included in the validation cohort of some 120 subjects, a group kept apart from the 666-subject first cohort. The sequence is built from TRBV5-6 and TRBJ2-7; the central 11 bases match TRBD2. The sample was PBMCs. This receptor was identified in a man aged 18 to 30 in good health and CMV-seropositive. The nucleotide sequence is TGTGCCAGCAGCTTGGGTAGCGGGGGGGCTTACAGCTCCTACGAGCAGTACTTC. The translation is CASSLGSGGAYSSYEQYF.